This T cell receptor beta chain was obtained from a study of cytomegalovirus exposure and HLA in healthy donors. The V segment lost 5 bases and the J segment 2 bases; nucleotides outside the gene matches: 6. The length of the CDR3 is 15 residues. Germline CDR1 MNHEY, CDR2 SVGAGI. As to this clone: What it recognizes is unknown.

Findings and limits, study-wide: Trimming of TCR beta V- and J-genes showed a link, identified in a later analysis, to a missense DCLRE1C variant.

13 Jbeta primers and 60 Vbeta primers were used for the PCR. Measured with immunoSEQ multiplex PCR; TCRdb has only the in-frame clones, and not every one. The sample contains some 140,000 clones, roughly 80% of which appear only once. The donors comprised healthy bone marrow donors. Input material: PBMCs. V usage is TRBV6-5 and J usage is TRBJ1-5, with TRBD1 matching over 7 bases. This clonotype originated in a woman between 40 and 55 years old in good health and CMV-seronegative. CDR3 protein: CASSRQGDGNQPQHF. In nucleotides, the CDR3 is TGTGCCAGCAGTCGCCAGGGGGATGGCAATCAGCCCCAGCATTTT.